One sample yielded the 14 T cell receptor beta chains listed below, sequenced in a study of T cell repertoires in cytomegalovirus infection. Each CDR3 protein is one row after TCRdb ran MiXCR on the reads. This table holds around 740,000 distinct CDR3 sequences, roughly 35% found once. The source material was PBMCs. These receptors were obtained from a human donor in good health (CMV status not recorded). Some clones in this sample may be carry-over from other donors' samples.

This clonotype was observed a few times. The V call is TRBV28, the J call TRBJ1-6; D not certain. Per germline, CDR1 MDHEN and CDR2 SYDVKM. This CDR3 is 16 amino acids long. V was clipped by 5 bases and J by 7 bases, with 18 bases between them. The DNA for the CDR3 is TGTGCCAGCAGTCCGAGTGTCGGGTCGGGGAATTCACCCCTCCACTTT. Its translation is CASSPSVGSGNSPLHF.

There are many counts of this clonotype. CDR3 sequence (DNA): TGTGCCAGCAGCTTACTGGTTACTAACTATGGCTACACCTTC. Its translation: CASSLLVTNYGYTF. The rearrangement joins TRBV7-2 to TRBJ1-2; D is unclear. Trimming cost V 2 bases and J 0 bases, with 7 bases left between them. The germline gives CDR1 SGHTA, CDR2 FQGNSA. This CDR3 has 14 amino acids.

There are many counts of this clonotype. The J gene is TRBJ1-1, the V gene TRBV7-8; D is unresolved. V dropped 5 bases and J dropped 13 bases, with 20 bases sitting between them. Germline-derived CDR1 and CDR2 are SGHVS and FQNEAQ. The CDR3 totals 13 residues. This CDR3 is CASSLSLRDVDFF. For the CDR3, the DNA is TGTGCCAGCAGCCTGAGTCTCCGCGATGTTGATTTCTTT.

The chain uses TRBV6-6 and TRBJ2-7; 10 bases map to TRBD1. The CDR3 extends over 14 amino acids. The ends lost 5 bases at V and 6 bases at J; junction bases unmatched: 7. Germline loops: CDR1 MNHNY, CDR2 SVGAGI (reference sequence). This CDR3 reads CASSGATGGFEQYF. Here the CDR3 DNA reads TGTGCCAGCAGTGGCGCGACAGGGGGCTTCGAGCAGTACTTC.

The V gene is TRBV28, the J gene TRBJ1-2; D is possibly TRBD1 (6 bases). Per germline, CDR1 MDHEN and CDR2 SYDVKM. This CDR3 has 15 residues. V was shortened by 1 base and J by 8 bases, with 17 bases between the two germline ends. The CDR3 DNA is TGTGCCAGCAGTTTATCGTCTCGGGGGGGCCGAGGCTACACCTTC. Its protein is CASSLSSRGGRGYTF.

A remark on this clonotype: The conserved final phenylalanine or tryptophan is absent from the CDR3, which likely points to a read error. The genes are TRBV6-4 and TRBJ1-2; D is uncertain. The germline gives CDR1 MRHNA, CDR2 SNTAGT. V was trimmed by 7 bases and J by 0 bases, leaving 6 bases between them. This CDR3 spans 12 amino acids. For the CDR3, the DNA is TGTGCCAGCACGAGAGCTAACTATGGCTACACCATC. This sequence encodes CASTRANYGYTI.

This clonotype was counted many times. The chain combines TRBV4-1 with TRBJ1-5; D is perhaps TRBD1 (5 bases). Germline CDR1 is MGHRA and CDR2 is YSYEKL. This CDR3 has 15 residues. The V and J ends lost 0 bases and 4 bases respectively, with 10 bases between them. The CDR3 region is CASSQDPRTNQPQHF. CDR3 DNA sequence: TGCGCCAGCAGCCAAGATCCCCGGACAAATCAGCCCCAGCATTTT.

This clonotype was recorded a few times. CDR3 residues: CSVEVPPVGTGELFF. The CDR3 DNA is TGCAGCGTTGAAGTGCCGCCGGTCGGGACCGGGGAGCTGTTTTTT. The rearrangement uses TRBV29-1 and TRBJ2-2; D remains ambiguous. The CDR3 totals 15 residues. CDR1 is SQVTM, CDR2 ANQGSEA, per germline. The V end lost 1 base, the J end lost 5 bases, and 14 bases lay between the germline ends.

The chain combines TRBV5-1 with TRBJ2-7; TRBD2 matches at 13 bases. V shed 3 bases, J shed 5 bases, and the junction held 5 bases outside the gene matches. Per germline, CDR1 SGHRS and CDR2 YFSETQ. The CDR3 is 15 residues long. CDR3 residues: CASSSGLAGDNEQYF. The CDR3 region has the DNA TGCGCCAGCAGCTCCGGACTAGCGGGAGATAACGAGCAGTACTTC.

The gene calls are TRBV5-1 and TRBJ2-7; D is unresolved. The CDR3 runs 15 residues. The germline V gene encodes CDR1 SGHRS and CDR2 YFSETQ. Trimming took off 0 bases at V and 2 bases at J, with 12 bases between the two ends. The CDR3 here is CASSLDGPPTYEQYF. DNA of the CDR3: TGCGCCAGCAGCTTGGACGGACCCCCCACCTACGAGCAGTACTTC.

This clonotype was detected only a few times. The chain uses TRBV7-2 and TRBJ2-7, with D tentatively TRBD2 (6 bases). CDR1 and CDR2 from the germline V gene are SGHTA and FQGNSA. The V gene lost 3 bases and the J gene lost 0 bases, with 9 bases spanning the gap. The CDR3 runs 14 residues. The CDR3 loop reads CASSFGGNSYEQYF. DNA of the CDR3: TGTGCCAGCAGCTTCGGAGGGAACTCCTACGAGCAGTACTTC.

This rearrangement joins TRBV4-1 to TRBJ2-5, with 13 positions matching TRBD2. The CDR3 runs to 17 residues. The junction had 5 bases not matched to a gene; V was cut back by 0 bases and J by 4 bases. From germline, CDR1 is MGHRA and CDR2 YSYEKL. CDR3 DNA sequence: TGCGCCAGCAGCCAAGAGACTAGCGGGGGGCCTTTAGAGACCCAGTACTTC. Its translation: CASSQETSGGPLETQYF.

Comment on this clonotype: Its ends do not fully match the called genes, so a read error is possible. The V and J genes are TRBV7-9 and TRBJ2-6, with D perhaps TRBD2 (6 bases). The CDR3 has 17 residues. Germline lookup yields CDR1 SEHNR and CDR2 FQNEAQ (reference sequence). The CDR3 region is CSSSLAVGGSGANVLTF. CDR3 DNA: TGTTCCAGCAGCTTAGCGGTGGGGGGATCCGGGGCCAACGTCCTGACTTTC.

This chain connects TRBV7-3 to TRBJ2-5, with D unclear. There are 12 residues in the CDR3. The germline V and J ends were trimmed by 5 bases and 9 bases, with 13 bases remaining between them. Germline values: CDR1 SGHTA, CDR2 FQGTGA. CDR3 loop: CASSPGSGAQYF. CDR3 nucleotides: TGTGCCAGCAGCCCGGGTTCTGGGGCCCAGTACTTC.